This T cell receptor (beta chain) was obtained from a study of low-dose radiotherapy and immunotherapy resistance in tumors. Time point indicated: before trial treatment. Germline lookup yields CDR1 SQVTM and CDR2 ANQGSEA. Trimming cost V 7 bases and J 4 bases, with 17 bases left between them. The CDR3 is 13 residues long. The table lists this clonotype with many counts. Gene-specific TRAV and TRBV primers were used for first-strand cDNA, covering alpha and beta chains. Amplification, which lasted roughly 20 PCR cycles, used a constant-region primer and V-primer adapter to amplify TCRs. One entry per CDR3 protein, called by TCRdb with MiXCR from the reads. The sample yields under 90,000 distinct CDR3 sequences, roughly a sixth seen once.

The source material was PBMCs, sampled before treatment. The chain couples TRBV29-1 to TRBJ2-7; D could derive from TRBD1 or TRBD2 (5 bases each). This receptor was identified in a male donor with prostate cancer. CDR3 residues: CSAGDGDLYEQYF. The CDR3 nucleotides are TGCAGCGCCGGGGACGGTGATTTGTACGAGCAGTACTTC.